This TCR beta chain is drawn from a study of blood T cell repertoires in COVID-19. The overall study: There were acute and convalescent COVID-19 samples, and they came from the United States, Italy and Spain. The cDNA or gDNA used as material had been derived from T cells, B-cell-depleted T cells, or PBMCs.

How the authors handled the data: Cell counts per sample came from amplifying reference gene primers. Profiled with immunoSEQ multiplex PCR; TCRdb holds only in-frame clones, not every one. Clone size and the V and J calls come from that table; the DNA yielded D and trimming. This table holds around 92,000 clones, about 82% found once. V shed 2 bases and J shed 4 bases, with 12 bases lying between them. Germline CDR1 and CDR2: SGHTA and FQGNSA. This CDR3 has 16 amino acids. The sequence was obtained from a human donor in a cohort sampled during active COVID-19. The material sequenced was peripheral blood. This chain uses TRBV7-2 with TRBJ2-6; D is possibly TRBD2 (6 bases). DNA of the CDR3: TGTGCCAGCAGCTTATCGCCCGGGGGAGGGGCCAACGTCCTGACTTTC. Protein product: CASSLSPGGGANVLTF.